A single sample gave rise to the 18 T cell receptor beta chains below, sequenced in a study of T cell repertoires in cytomegalovirus infection. TCRdb re-analysed the reads in MiXCR, keeping a single row per CDR3 protein. The table includes some 560,000 distinct CDR3 sequences, 40% detected once. Their antigen targets remain unknown. Sequencing used cultured PBMCs, obtained from culture after CMV antigen stimulation. The receptors derive from a human donor in good health (CMV status not recorded). Some clones in this sample may be carry-over from other donors' samples.

V usage is TRBV15 and J usage is TRBJ2-3; 7 nucleotides align to TRBD2. This CDR3 is built from 15 residues. J was trimmed by 5 bases and V by 4 bases; bases with no gene match: 9. Germline CDR1 reads LNHNV; CDR2 reads YYDKDF (reference sequence). For the CDR3, the DNA is TGTGCCACCAGCACGAACTGGGGGGGGAGAGATACGCAGTATTTT. It encodes CATSTNWGGRDTQYF.

The sample holds a few counts of this clonotype. The chain combines TRBV5-6 with TRBJ1-5; D is perhaps TRBD1 (5 bases). The germline V gene encodes CDR1 SGHDT and CDR2 YYEEEE. The CDR3 covers 17 residues. Between the trimmed V and J ends, which lost 0 bases and 2 bases, there was a span of 15 bases. CDR3 region: CASSLAGGGIRNQPQHF. As DNA, the CDR3 is TGTGCCAGCAGCTTGGCCGGGGGAGGGATACGCAATCAGCCCCAGCATTTT.

The chain joins TRBV10-3 to TRBJ1-2; D unclear. V lost 4 bases to trimming and J lost 3 bases, with 12 bases between them. This CDR3 is 14 amino acids long. Germline-derived CDR1 and CDR2 are ENHRY and SYGVKD. In DNA, the CDR3 is TGTGCCATCAGTGTCGGGAAGGGCTACTATGGCTACACCTTC. It codes for CAISVGKGYYGYTF.

This chain uses TRBV4-1 with TRBJ2-7; D remains unclear. Germline V lookup: CDR1 MGHRA, CDR2 YSYEKL. This CDR3 spans 15 amino acids. Deletions cut 1 base from V and 0 bases from J, with 10 bases between. The CDR3 spells CASSQVESPSYEQYF. The CDR3, as DNA: TGCGCCAGCAGCCAAGTTGAGTCTCCCTCCTACGAGCAGTACTTC.

This chain links TRBV4-1 with TRBJ2-1; D gene uncertain. Germline V gives CDR1 MGHRA, CDR2 YSYEKL. V was cut by 2 bases and J by 4 bases, with 6 bases left in between. CDR3 size: 13 residues. The CDR3 loop reads CASSQSRYNEQFF. The CDR3 DNA is TGCGCCAGCAGCCAATCACGGTACAATGAGCAGTTCTTC.

The chain joins TRBV7-8 to TRBJ1-4; no definite D call. V lost 7 bases and J lost 8, with 14 bases in between. CDR1 and CDR2 from the germline V gene are SGHVS and FQNEAQ. CDR3 length: 13 amino acids. CDR3 amino acids: CASTSKGREKLFF. DNA for the CDR3: TGTGCCAGCACCTCCAAAGGACGGGAAAAACTGTTTTTT. Looking up the rest from reference TRBV7-8 and TRBJ1-4 gives the full variable domain: GAGVSQSPRYKVAKRGQDVALRCDPISGHVSLFWYQQALGQGPEFLTYFQNEAQLDKSGLPSDRFFAERPEGSVSTLKIQRTQQEDSAVYLCASTSKGREKLFFGSGTQLSVL.

CDR3: CSAHSSYNSPLHF. The CDR3, as DNA: TGCAGTGCTCATAGCTCCTATAATTCACCCCTCCACTTT. The gene calls are TRBV20-1 and TRBJ1-6; D unresolved. V lost 5 bases, J lost 0 bases, and 5 bases lay in between. The germline CDR1 and CDR2 sequences are DFQATT and SNEGSKA (reference sequence). The CDR3 spans 13 residues.

This clonotype was recorded many times. The rearrangement uses TRBV12-3 or TRBV12-4 and TRBJ2-7; D is perhaps TRBD1 (5 bases). The CDR3 extends over 14 amino acids. V was shortened by 1 base and J by 0 bases, with 7 bases between the two germline ends. CDR3 amino acids: CASSLDRSSYEQYF. CDR3 bases: TGTGCCAGCAGTTTAGACAGGAGCTCCTACGAGCAGTACTTC.

This clonotype was picked up many times. This sequence joins TRBV7-7 and TRBJ2-5; TRBD2 might be the D (6 bases). Between the trimmed V and J ends, which lost 3 bases and 5 bases, there was a span of 10 bases. Germline values: CDR1 SSHAT, CDR2 FNYEAQ (reference sequence). The CDR3 sequence is 13 residues long. This chain's CDR3 is CASSFRGSETQYF. The CDR3 DNA reads as TGTGCCAGCAGCTTTCGGGGGTCGGAGACCCAGTACTTC.

This clonotype came up a few times. The CDR3 sequence: CASSLSFGRGSWTGELFF. CDR3 in DNA: TGTGCCAGCAGCTTAAGTTTCGGTCGGGGAAGTTGGACCGGGGAGCTGTTTTTT. The V call is TRBV7-9, the J call TRBJ2-2; possibly TRBD2 for D (5 bases). The V end lost 2 bases, the J end lost 5 bases, and 21 bases lay between the germline ends. Germline V lookup: CDR1 SEHNR, CDR2 FQNEAQ (reference sequence). The CDR3 spans 18 residues.

The V call is TRBV6-5, the J call TRBJ1-3; a possible D gene is TRBD1 (6 bases). V was shortened by 8 bases and J by 0 bases, with 17 bases between the two germline ends. The CDR3 runs to 16 residues. Per germline, CDR1 MNHEY and CDR2 SVGAGI. The CDR3 protein is CASARTAAISGNTIYF. CDR3 in DNA: TGTGCCAGCGCAAGGACAGCCGCTATCTCTGGAAACACCATATATTTT.

This clonotype occurred a few times. The chain uses TRBV7-2 and TRBJ2-1; D remains ambiguous. CDR1 SGHTA and CDR2 FQGNSA come from the germline V gene. This CDR3 region has 14 residues. V lost 5 bases, J lost 6 bases, and 14 bases lay in between. CDR3 coding DNA: TGTGCCAGCAGCCCCCTAGGGCCCATCAATGAGCAGTTCTTC. Encoded protein: CASSPLGPINEQFF.

There are a few counts of this clonotype. V and J are TRBV7-9 and TRBJ1-1; 8 bases are a match to TRBD1. Germline CDR1 SEHNR, CDR2 FQNEAQ (reference sequence). Losses at the gene ends were 1 base for V and 10 bases for J; bases not matched to a gene: 5. The length of the CDR3 is 13 residues. CDR3 residues: CASSLEGQVRAFF. In DNA, the CDR3 is TGTGCCAGCAGCTTAGAGGGACAGGTTCGAGCTTTCTTT.

This clonotype was picked up one time. The chain carries TRBV6-2 or TRBV6-3 and TRBJ2-2; D is ambiguous. Germline CDR1 reads MNHEY; CDR2 reads SVGEGT. CDR3 length: 12 amino acids. V shed 8 bases and J shed 6 bases, with 10 bases lying between them. Written as DNA, the CDR3 is TGTGCCAGCGGCCAGCTATCCGGGGAGCTGTTTTTT. This translates into CASGQLSGELFF.

This clonotype was seen a few times. The genes are TRBV12-3 or TRBV12-4 and TRBJ1-6; maybe TRBD1 (5 bases). Deletions cut 6 bases from V and 14 bases from J, with 23 bases between. The length of the CDR3 is 15 residues. This chain's CDR3 is CASSPGGVLFSTLHF. CDR3 DNA sequence: TGTGCCAGCAGCCCTGGGGGAGTTCTATTTTCTACCCTCCACTTT.

CDR3 bases: TGTGCCAGCAGCTCATCTACCTACCGGGAATACGAGCAGTACTTC. It translates to CASSSSTYREYEQYF. The chain carries TRBV7-9 and TRBJ2-7; D is perhaps TRBD2 (5 bases). The germline V and J ends were trimmed by 4 bases and 4 bases, with 17 bases remaining between them. Germline lookup yields CDR1 SEHNR and CDR2 FQNEAQ (reference sequence). The CDR3 contains 15 residues. Based on the CDR3 plus reference TRBV7-9 and TRBJ2-7, the full variable domain is DTGVSQNPRHKITKRGQNVTFRCDPISEHNRLYWYRQTLGQGPEFLTYFQNEAQLEKSRLLSDRFSAERPKGSFSTLEIQRTEQGDSAMYLCASSSSTYREYEQYFGPGTRLTVT.

This clonotype has just a few counts. This rearrangement joins TRBV6-5 to TRBJ1-2, with D possibly being TRBD1 (5 bases). Trimming removed 6 bases from V and 8 bases from J, with 16 bases in between. The CDR3 extends over 13 amino acids. Germline CDR1 reads MNHEY; CDR2 reads SVGAGI. The CDR3 sequence: CASSFDRFEGYTF. The CDR3 region has the DNA TGTGCCAGCAGCTTCGACAGATTCGAGGGCTACACCTTC.

In this sample, this clonotype turned up a few times. J is TRBJ1-2 and V is TRBV6-1; 8 bases fit TRBD1. Germline CDR1 and CDR2: MNHNS and SASEGT. The CDR3 spans 13 residues. The trim removed 6 bases at V and 7 bases at J, leaving 7 bases unmatched. CDR3 in amino acids: CASRKGQGIGYTF. In DNA, the CDR3 is TGTGCCAGCAGGAAAGGACAGGGTATTGGCTACACCTTC.